This is a list of T cell receptor beta chains from one sample in a study of blood T cell repertoires in COVID-19. Repertoires were generated with immunoSEQ multiplex PCR, while TCRdb's copy carries only in-frame clones and drops some. The sample records about 88,000 clones, around nine tenths being singletons. Source material: peripheral blood. Source of these receptors: a woman between 55 and 75 years old with COVID-19, enrolled during active disease. CDR3s include the opening cysteine and the closing phenylalanine or tryptophan. D genes are given only for firm matches. Clone size is not always given. Where it is, it says once, few, many or a class for expanded clones.

D gene: -
J gene: TRBJ2-1
V gene: TRBV7-2
clone size: -
CDR3 DNA: TGTGCCAGCAGCTTAGTTGCGGGTGTGTCCGGCAGCTCCTACAATGAGCAGTTCTTC
CDR3 protein: CASSLVAGVSGSSYNEQFF

D gene: -
J gene: TRBJ1-6
V gene: TRBV7-2
clone size: -
CDR3 DNA: TGTGCCAGCAGCGCCCAGGGTAGCTCCTATAATTCACCCCTCCACTTT
CDR3 protein: CASSAQGSSYNSPLHF

D gene: -
J gene: TRBJ1-2
V gene: TRBV28
clone size: -
CDR3 DNA: TGTGCCAGCAGCCAAACCTCAGGCTCCTCCTATGGCTACACCTTC
CDR3 protein: CASSQTSGSSYGYTF

D gene: -
J gene: TRBJ1-2
V gene: TRBV29-1
clone size: -
CDR3 DNA: TGCAGCGTTGGGGTGGAGGGCTATGGCTACACCTTC
CDR3 protein: CSVGVEGYGYTF

D gene: TRBD2
J gene: TRBJ2-1
V gene: TRBV11-2
clone size: -
CDR3 DNA: TGTGCCAGCACAAAAAGGATTTATACTAGCGGGGGAACCATTGAGCAGTTCTTC
CDR3 protein: CASTKRIYTSGGTIEQFF

D gene: -
J gene: TRBJ2-1
V gene: TRBV7-9
clone size: -
CDR3 DNA: TGTGCCAGCAACCCAGGGTTGGGGTCCTCCTACAATGAGCAGTTCTTC
CDR3 protein: CASNPGLGSSYNEQFF

D gene: -
J gene: TRBJ2-5
V gene: TRBV3-1/TRBV3-2
clone size: -
CDR3 DNA: TGTGCCAGCAGCCCTGGAAACGGCCCCAACGGGGAGACCCAGTACTTC
CDR3 protein: CASSPGNGPNGETQYF

D gene: -
J gene: TRBJ2-3
V gene: TRBV5-6
clone size: -
CDR3 DNA: TGTGCCAGCCAGGGGTTGACCACAGATACGCAGTATTTT
CDR3 protein: CASQGLTTDTQYF

D gene: TRBD1
J gene: TRBJ2-7
V gene: TRBV6-2/TRBV6-3
clone size: -
CDR3 DNA: TGTGCCAGCAGTTATTTACCGGGACAGAACCCTGGGGAGCAGTACTTC
CDR3 protein: CASSYLPGQNPGEQYF

D gene: -
J gene: TRBJ1-6
V gene: TRBV5-5
clone size: -
CDR3 DNA: TGTGCCAGCAGCCCCCTGACAGGAATAGATTCACCCCTCCACTTT
CDR3 protein: CASSPLTGIDSPLHF

D gene: TRBD2
J gene: TRBJ2-7
V gene: TRBV7-9
clone size: -
CDR3 DNA: TGTGCCAGCAGCTTGATCAGCGGGGCCTACTACGAGCAGTACTTC
CDR3 protein: CASSLISGAYYEQYF

D gene: TRBD1
J gene: TRBJ1-5
V gene: TRBV7-9
clone size: -
CDR3 DNA: TGTGCCAGCAGCCTCGGGACAGGGACAGGGAGCAATCAGCCCCAGCATTTT
CDR3 protein: CASSLGTGTGSNQPQHF

D gene: -
J gene: TRBJ1-2
V gene: TRBV30
clone size: -
CDR3 DNA: TGTGCCTGGGGTCGGGGGTTTCCCTATGGCTACACCTTC
CDR3 protein: CAWGRGFPYGYTF

D gene: TRBD1
J gene: TRBJ2-3
V gene: TRBV6-1
clone size: -
CDR3 DNA: TGTGCCAGCAGTGAATCGGGACAGCCGTATTTT
CDR3 protein: CASSESGQPYF

D gene: TRBD1
J gene: TRBJ1-1
V gene: TRBV3-1/TRBV3-2
clone size: -
CDR3 DNA: TGTGCCAGCAGCCAGGGGACAGGGGGTAGCACTGAAGCTTTCTTT
CDR3 protein: CASSQGTGGSTEAFF

D gene: TRBD1
J gene: TRBJ2-3
V gene: TRBV10-3
clone size: -
CDR3 DNA: TGTGCCATCAGTCCCGGGACAGGGACAGATACGCAGTATTTT
CDR3 protein: CAISPGTGTDTQYF

D gene: TRBD2
J gene: TRBJ2-3
V gene: TRBV12-5
clone size: few
CDR3 DNA: TGTGCTAGTGCCCGGGACTACGACACAGATACGCAGTATTTT
CDR3 protein: CASARDYDTDTQYF

D gene: -
J gene: TRBJ2-5
V gene: TRBV4-1
clone size: -
CDR3 DNA: TGCGCCAGCAGCCGCTCGCCTGGCGGGACGTCGGAGACCCAGTACTTC
CDR3 protein: CASSRSPGGTSETQYF

D gene: -
J gene: TRBJ1-3
V gene: TRBV9
clone size: -
CDR3 DNA: TGTGCCAGCAGCGTGGCCGGGGGGGCATACACCATATATTTT
CDR3 protein: CASSVAGGAYTIYF

D gene: TRBD1
J gene: TRBJ2-2
V gene: TRBV4-2
clone size: -
CDR3 DNA: TGTGCCAGCAGCCAAGAATCCGGGACAGGGGACTTTGGGGGAGGCACCGGGGAGCTGTTTTTT
CDR3 protein: CASSQESGTGDFGGGTGELFF

D gene: TRBD2
J gene: TRBJ2-1
V gene: TRBV7-2
clone size: -
CDR3 DNA: TGTGCCAGCAGCTTAGGCACCCCCGGGGGAGGGAGCGATGAGCAGTTCTTC
CDR3 protein: CASSLGTPGGGSDEQFF

D gene: -
J gene: TRBJ2-1
V gene: TRBV3-1/TRBV3-2
clone size: -
CDR3 DNA: TGTGCCAGCAGCCCAGTACAGGGTCAACCTTCTAACAATGAGCAGTTCTTC
CDR3 protein: CASSPVQGQPSNNEQFF

D gene: -
J gene: TRBJ2-3
V gene: TRBV19
clone size: -
CDR3 DNA: TGTGCCAGTAGTAATCAGGGAGATACGCAGTATTTT
CDR3 protein: CASSNQGDTQYF